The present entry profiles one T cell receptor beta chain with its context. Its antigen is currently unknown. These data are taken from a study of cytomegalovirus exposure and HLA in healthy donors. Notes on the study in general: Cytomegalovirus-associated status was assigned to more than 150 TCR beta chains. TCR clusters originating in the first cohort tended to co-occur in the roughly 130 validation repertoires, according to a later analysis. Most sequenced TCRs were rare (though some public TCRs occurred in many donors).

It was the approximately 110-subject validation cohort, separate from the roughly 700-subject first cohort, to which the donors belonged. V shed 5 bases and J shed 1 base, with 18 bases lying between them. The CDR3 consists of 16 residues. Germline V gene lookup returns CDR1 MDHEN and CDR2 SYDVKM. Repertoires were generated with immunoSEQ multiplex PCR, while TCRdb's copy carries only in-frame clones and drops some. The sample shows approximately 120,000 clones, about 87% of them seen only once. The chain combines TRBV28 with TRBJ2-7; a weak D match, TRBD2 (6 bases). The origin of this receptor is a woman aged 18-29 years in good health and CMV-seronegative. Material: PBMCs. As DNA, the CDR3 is TGTGCCAGCAGTGCCTCTGGCGGGGTTCCATCCTACGAGCAGTACTTC. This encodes CASSASGGVPSYEQYF.